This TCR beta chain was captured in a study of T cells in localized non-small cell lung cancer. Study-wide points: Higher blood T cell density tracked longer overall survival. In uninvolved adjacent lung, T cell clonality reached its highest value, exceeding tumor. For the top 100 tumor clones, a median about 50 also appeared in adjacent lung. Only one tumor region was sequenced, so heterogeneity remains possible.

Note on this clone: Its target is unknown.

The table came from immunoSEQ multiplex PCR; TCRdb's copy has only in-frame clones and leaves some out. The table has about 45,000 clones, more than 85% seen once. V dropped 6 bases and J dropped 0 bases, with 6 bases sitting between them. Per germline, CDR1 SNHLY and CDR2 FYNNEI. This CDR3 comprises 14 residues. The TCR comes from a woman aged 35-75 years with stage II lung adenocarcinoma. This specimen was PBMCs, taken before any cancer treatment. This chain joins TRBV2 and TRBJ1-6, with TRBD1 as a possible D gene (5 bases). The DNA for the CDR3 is TGTGCCAGCAGCCAGGGCTCCTATAATTCACCCCTCCACTTT. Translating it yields CASSQGSYNSPLHF.